Listed below are T cell receptor beta chains from one sample, sequenced in a study of CD8+ T cells in alopecia areata. Assay: immunoSEQ multiplex PCR; the TCRdb copy retains only in-frame clones and omits some. The sample lists some 130,000 clones; approximately 49% were seen once. Here the sequenced sample was CD8+ T cells sorted from blood, taken at week 0. Every receptor here comes from a human donor with alopecia areata. Both conserved end residues are part of each CDR3. The D gene is left open where the match is weak. A row's size may be missing; if present it is once, few, many or a size class.

d_call,j_call,clone_size,v_call,cdr3_length,cdr3_aa,cdr3_nt
.,TRBJ2-3,few,TRBV6-6,14,CASSWGELADTQYF,TGTGCCAGCAGTTGGGGGGAGCTCGCAGATACGCAGTATTTT
.,TRBJ2-5,.,TRBV5-4,13,CASSLDTEETQYF,TGTGCCAGCAGCTTGGATACAGAAGAGACCCAGTACTTC
.,TRBJ1-5,.,TRBV6-5,14,CASSYSSEQQPQHF,TGTGCCAGCAGTTACTCGTCCGAACAGCAGCCCCAGCATTTT
TRBD1,TRBJ2-7,.,TRBV7-3,15,CASSLGRTGPYEQYF,TGTGCCAGCAGCTTAGGCCGGACAGGGCCCTACGAGCAGTACTTC
TRBD1,TRBJ2-7,.,TRBV30,15,CAWSDGTGQSYEQYF,TGTGCCTGGAGTGACGGGACAGGACAGTCCTACGAGCAGTACTTC
TRBD2,TRBJ2-3,many,TRBV6-4,14,CASSGTSGTDTQYF,TGTGCCAGCAGTGGGACTAGCGGCACAGATACGCAGTATTTT
TRBD1,TRBJ2-2,.,TRBV5-4,18,CASSLGTGGSRYTGELFF,TGTGCCAGCAGCCTGGGGACAGGGGGTTCTCGCTACACCGGGGAGCTGTTTTTT
TRBD1,TRBJ1-2,.,TRBV30,14,CAWSAGTGAYGYTF,TGTGCCTGGAGTGCTGGGACAGGGGCCTATGGCTACACCTTC
.,TRBJ2-1,.,TRBV27,12,CASSQDDNEQFF,TGTGCCAGCAGTCAAGATGACAATGAGCAGTTCTTC
TRBD1,TRBJ1-5,.,TRBV7-9,15,CASSSGQGHNQPQHF,TGTGCCAGCAGCTCGGGACAGGGGCACAATCAGCCCCAGCATTTT
TRBD1,TRBJ1-1,few,TRBV6-5,12,CASGAGGTEAFF,TGTGCCAGCGGCGCAGGGGGCACTGAAGCTTTCTTT
.,TRBJ1-2,.,TRBV30,15,CAWSVLWEGLYGYTF,TGTGCCTGGAGTGTACTTTGGGAGGGACTTTATGGCTACACCTTC
.,TRBJ2-1,.,TRBV9,14,CASFPGLLYNEQFF,TGTGCCAGCTTCCCGGGCCTGTTGTACAATGAGCAGTTCTTC
.,TRBJ2-5,.,TRBV6-5,13,CASSIQNQETQYF,TGTGCCAGCAGCATTCAAAACCAAGAGACCCAGTACTTC
TRBD1,TRBJ2-7,few,TRBV7-9,13,CASSLDGTGGWYF,TGTGCCAGCAGCTTGGACGGGACAGGGGGCTGGTACTTC
.,TRBJ1-1,few,TRBV13,13,CASSPRGGTEAFF,TGTGCCAGCAGCCCTCGTGGTGGCACTGAAGCTTTCTTT
TRBD1,TRBJ2-2,.,TRBV6-6,15,CASSYLTGMSGELFF,TGTGCCAGCAGTTACCTGACAGGGATGTCCGGGGAGCTGTTTTTT
.,TRBJ1-1,.,TRBV6-5,14,CASSLGPQGTEAFF,TGTGCCAGCAGTTTGGGGCCCCAGGGCACTGAAGCTTTCTTT
TRBD1,TRBJ2-7,.,TRBV7-2,14,CASSSTGSLYEQYF,TGTGCCAGCAGCTCGACAGGGTCTCTCTACGAGCAGTACTTC
TRBD1,TRBJ2-6,few,TRBV27,16,CASSRRQGSGANVLTF,TGTGCCAGCAGCCGCAGACAGGGATCTGGGGCCAACGTCCTGACTTTC
TRBD1,TRBJ2-5,once,TRBV5-4,14,CASSWGDRQETQYF,TGTGCCAGCAGCTGGGGGGACAGGCAAGAGACCCAGTACTTC
.,TRBJ1-1,.,TRBV6-5,12,CASSTGNTEAFF,TGTGCCAGCAGTACAGGGAACACTGAAGCTTTCTTT
.,TRBJ1-5,few,TRBV30,14,CAWSISEFSQPQHF,TGTGCCTGGAGTATAAGTGAGTTTAGTCAGCCCCAGCATTTT
.,TRBJ1-1,.,TRBV27,11,CASSSTGGAFF,TGTGCCAGCAGTTCGACAGGAGGAGCTTTCTTT
TRBD1,TRBJ1-1,.,TRBV5-1,16,CASSYTGTGDRTEAFF,TGCGCCAGCAGCTATACCGGGACAGGGGATCGCACTGAAGCTTTCTTT